The present T cell receptor (beta chain) was sequenced within a study of blood T cell repertoires in COVID-19. At the level of the study: COVID-19 samples, acute and convalescent, were from the United States, Italy and Spain.

The table lists this clone with a count of one. In the authors' methods: Using reference gene primer amplification, nucleated cell counts were estimated. TCRdb's table, derived via immunoSEQ multiplex PCR, lists solely in-frame clones and lacks some. That table furnishes V, J and clone size, whereas the DNA furnished D and trimming. The repertoire holds about 170,000 clones, more than 85% seen once, with roughly 2.5% in the top ten. The clonotype was recovered from a woman at least 80 years old with COVID-19, enrolled during active disease. The sample was peripheral blood.

CDR3 nucleotide sequence: TGTGCCAGCAGCGAAACTCAGGGCCGAGCTTTCTTT. Its protein is CASSETQGRAFF. J is TRBJ1-1 and V is TRBV3-1 (or the pseudogene TRBV3-2); D may be TRBD1 (5 bases). Deletions cut 5 bases from V and 10 bases from J, with 14 bases between. The CDR3 runs 12 residues. CDR1 is LGHDT, CDR2 YNNKEL, per germline (reference sequence).